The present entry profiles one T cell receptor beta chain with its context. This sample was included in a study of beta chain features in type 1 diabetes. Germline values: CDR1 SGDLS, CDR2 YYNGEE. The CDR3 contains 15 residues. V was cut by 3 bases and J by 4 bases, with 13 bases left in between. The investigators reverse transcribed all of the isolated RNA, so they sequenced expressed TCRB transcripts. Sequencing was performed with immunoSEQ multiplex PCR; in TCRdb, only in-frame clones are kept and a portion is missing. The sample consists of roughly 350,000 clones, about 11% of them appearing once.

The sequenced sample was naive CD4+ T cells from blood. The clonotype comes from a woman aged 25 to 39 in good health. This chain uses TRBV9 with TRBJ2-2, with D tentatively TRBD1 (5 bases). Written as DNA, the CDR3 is TGTGCCAGCAGCGCCACTCGGACATTCACCGGGGAGCTGTTTTTT. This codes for CASSATRTFTGELFF.